This T cell receptor beta chain came from a study of blood T cells in healthy people across ages. As for the study in general: Template switching recovered approximately one barcoded beta molecule for every two T cells.

Next came a second PCR, run for roughly 6 to 11 cycles, which used a sample-barcoded 5' primer along with a J-beta primer mix. TCRdb redid the calling of the 5' RACE reads with MiXCR, one entry per CDR3 protein. The sample holds about 780,000 distinct CDR3 sequences, more than 35% seen once. Overall study results and limits: Relative to aged donors, long-lived donors carried more naive CD4+ cells and displayed higher diversity.

The CDR3 is 12 residues long. Germline CDR1 is SQVTM and CDR2 is ANQGSEA. Trimming removed 6 bases from V and 5 bases from J, with 13 bases in between. This clonotype was recorded a few times. Its antigen remains unidentified. This TCR was recovered from a man at least 80 years old in good health. J is TRBJ1-1 and V is TRBV29-1; D is unclear. The sequenced sample was blood. The CDR3 region has the DNA TGCAGCGTCCAACAGAGATATACTGAAGCTTTCTTT. Translation: CSVQQRYTEAFF.